The next 3 T cell receptor beta chains were all read from a single sample in a study of graft-versus-host responses after intestinal transplantation. Sequencing was performed with immunoSEQ multiplex PCR; in TCRdb, only in-frame clones are kept and a portion is missing. The sample holds about 98,000 clones; around 86% are singletons and the top ten take almost 1.5%. Specimen: PBMCs, collected 255 days after intestinal transplant. These receptors came from a human patient who received an intestinal transplant, so some T cells may come from the graft donor.

The V gene is TRBV23-1, the J gene TRBJ1-1; 7 bases map to TRBD1. TRBV23-1 is assigned to the ORF class and has an uncertain function. Losses at the gene ends were 6 bases for V and 7 bases for J; bases not matched to a gene: 8. The CDR3 runs to 13 residues. The chain's CDR3 is CASSRGTDYEAFF. Here the CDR3 DNA reads TGCGCCAGCAGCCGTGGGACAGATTATGAAGCTTTCTTT.

The chain combines TRBV19 with TRBJ1-5; tentatively, D is TRBD1 (6 bases). The CDR3 extends over 13 amino acids. Deletions cut 8 bases from V and 1 base from J, with 9 bases between. Germline V lookup: CDR1 LNHDA, CDR2 SQIVND (reference sequence). As DNA, the CDR3 is TGTGCCAGTGGGGACACCAGCAATCAGCCCCAGCATTTT. The encoded protein is CASGDTSNQPQHF.

This clone was observed a handful of times. The V call is TRBV6-1, the J call TRBJ1-3; D is undetermined. The CDR3 is 13 residues long. CDR1 and CDR2 from the germline V gene are MNHNS and SASEGT. The ends were cut back, 6 bases at V and 2 bases at J, with 8 bases in the middle. CDR3: CASRYEAGNTIYF. CDR3 sequence (DNA): TGTGCCAGCAGATACGAGGCTGGAAACACCATATATTTT.